The following is a TCR beta chain sequence with its context. Its specificity is unknown. This sample was included in a study of shared clonotypes between healthy human individuals. Whole-study findings and limits: Among a few donors, about 5% of naive CD4 clonotypes were found in common. Compared with clonotypes that all four donors shared, non-shared clonotypes had lower generation probabilities.

Repertoires were generated with immunoSEQ multiplex PCR, while TCRdb's copy carries only in-frame clones and drops some. The sample lists 2 million to 2.5 million clones, under 97% occurring once. Trimming removed 6 bases at V and 4 bases at J, with 12 bases between. From germline, CDR1 is ENHRY and CDR2 SYGVKD. The CDR3 spans 14 residues. The sequence came from a man aged 18 to 30 in good health. The chain carries TRBV10-3 and TRBJ2-2; D is undetermined. Sequencing was performed on naive CD4+ T cells sorted from blood. The subset denotes: CD45RA+ positively selected. The DNA for the CDR3 is TGTGCCATCAGCCCTGATGAGGCCACCGGGGAGCTGTTTTTT. Its protein is CAISPDEATGELFF.